This T cell receptor (beta chain) was recovered during a study of vaccination and CD4 T cells after COVID-19. Study overall: Comprising six males and four females, the convalescent participants counted two Hispanic individuals among them.

Concerning this clonotype: What it recognizes is unknown.

The treatment is: roughly 10-day PBMC culture with coronavirus spike peptide pools or control peptides (ViraFEST assay). T cells were expanded with peptide pools, and expanded clonotypes were identified by TCR sequencing. At the Johns Hopkins FTIC core, DNA taken from cultured CD4+ T cells was sequenced by way of the Oncomine TCR Beta short-read assay. Cultured CD4+ T cells were the source of extracted genomic DNA. TCRdb ran MiXCR on the PCR reads and lists one entry per CDR3 protein. The sample carries 13,000 to 15,000 distinct CDR3 sequences, about 26% recorded once. CDR3 length: 14 residues. V lost 0 bases and J lost 0, with 7 bases in between. Germline lookup yields CDR1 SGHRS and CDR2 YFSETQ.

The V call is TRBV5-1, the J call TRBJ2-7; D unresolved. The sample taken for sequencing was CD4+ T cells from blood, cultured in vitro. This TCR came from a human donor who had recovered from COVID-19. The CDR3 DNA sequence: TGCGCCAGCAGCTTGGAACGAAACTCCTACGAGCAGTACTTC. It codes for CASSLERNSYEQYF. The entire variable domain, with the rest obtained from reference TRBV5-1 and TRBJ2-7, is as follows: KAGVTQTPRYLIKTRGQQVTLSCSPISGHRSVSWYQQTPGQGLQFLFEYFSETQRNKGNFPGRFSGRQFSNSRSEMNVSTLELGDSALYLCASSLERNSYEQYFGPGTRLTVT.